The next 12 T cell receptor beta chains were all read from a single sample in a study of control samples from healthy donors and cancer patients. TCRdb keeps only in-frame clones here, not all; method: immunoSEQ multiplex PCR. Among 150,000 to 200,000 clones, around 91% were seen once, and the ten largest hold 1.5%. The specimen was blood. These receptors all come from a woman aged 25 to 39 in good health.

The chain employs TRBV7-9 and TRBJ2-5; D not resolved. Trimming stripped 2 bases from V and 3 bases from J, with 13 bases between. Germline CDR1 SEHNR, CDR2 FQNEAQ (reference sequence). The CDR3 runs 15 residues. The CDR3 nucleotides are TGTGCCAGCAGCTTAAATAGGATAGGAGAAGAGACCCAGTACTTC. Its protein product is CASSLNRIGEETQYF.

V and J are TRBV3-1 (or the pseudogene TRBV3-2) and TRBJ2-1; 8 bases match TRBD2. The CDR3 totals 15 residues. The ends lost 1 base at V and 4 bases at J; junction bases unmatched: 3. Germline CDR1 and CDR2: LGHDT and YNNKEL (reference sequence). CDR3 in amino acids: CASSQGGLVYNEQFF. CDR3 bases: TGTGCCAGCAGCCAAGGGGGACTAGTTTACAATGAGCAGTTCTTC.

As to this clone: Germline is not matched at one junction end, which may reflect a read error. V gene TRBV5-1 combines with J gene TRBJ1-4; 9 bases line up with TRBD1. Germline V lookup: CDR1 SGHRS, CDR2 YFSETQ. This CDR3 has 15 amino acids. CDR3 region: CASRLGTGTGEKLFF. DNA of the CDR3: TGCGCCAGCAGGTTGGGGACCGGGACAGGGGAAAAACTGTTTTTT.

V usage is TRBV7-2 and J usage is TRBJ1-1, with 8 bases identical to TRBD1. This CDR3 is 14 amino acids long. V trimming: 1 base; J trimming: 8 bases; junction bases outside the gene matches: 6. Germline V lookup: CDR1 SGHTA, CDR2 FQGNSA. In DNA, the CDR3 is TGTGCCAGCAGCTTAGTCGGGACAGGTGGGGAAGCTTTCTTT. Its translation is CASSLVGTGGEAFF.

The V and J genes are TRBV7-2 and TRBJ1-2; TRBD1 might be the D (5 bases). Germline V gene data show CDR1 as SGHTA and CDR2 as FQGNSA. V was trimmed by 5 bases and J by 4 bases, leaving 11 bases between them. There are 13 residues in the CDR3. DNA of the CDR3: TGTGCCAGCAGCCCCGAGACAGCCTATGGCTACACCTTC. It encodes CASSPETAYGYTF.

The chain joins TRBV2 to TRBJ2-1, with a weak D call TRBD1 (5 bases). The germline CDR1 and CDR2 sequences are SNHLY and FYNNEI. Trimming pared 3 bases from V and 2 bases from J, leaving 11 bases between. The CDR3 loop spans 15 amino acids. CDR3 sequence: CASSEQGRAYNEQFF. CDR3 coding DNA: TGTGCCAGCAGTGAGCAGGGCAGGGCCTACAATGAGCAGTTCTTC.

The rearrangement joins TRBV4-1 to TRBJ2-1, with 12 bases matching TRBD2. Unmatched junction bases numbered 6, after V lost 1 base and J lost 2 bases. Germline lookup yields CDR1 MGHRA and CDR2 YSYEKL. The CDR3 runs to 18 residues. The CDR3 spells CASSQVASGGATYNEQFF. The CDR3 DNA is TGCGCCAGCAGCCAAGTCGCTAGCGGGGGGGCCACCTACAATGAGCAGTTCTTC.

This chain uses TRBV9 with TRBJ1-1, with 10 bases lining up with TRBD1. The ends lost 4 bases at V and 1 base at J; junction bases unmatched: 7. CDR1 is SGDLS, CDR2 YYNGEE, per germline. This CDR3 has 16 amino acids. The CDR3 is CASSPGTGVRNTEAFF. In nucleotides, the CDR3 is TGTGCCAGCAGCCCGGGGACAGGGGTACGGAACACTGAAGCTTTCTTT.

The chain joins TRBV19 to TRBJ2-3, with TRBD2 identical over 13 bases. The CDR3 is 16 residues long. V trimming: 5 bases; J trimming: 3 bases; junction bases outside the gene matches: 5. Looked up from germline, CDR1 is LNHDA and CDR2 is SQIVND (reference sequence). CDR3: CASSPRLAGGTDTQYF. The CDR3 DNA sequence: TGTGCCAGTAGTCCCAGACTAGCGGGAGGTACAGATACGCAGTATTTT.

This clone has just one count. The rearrangement joins TRBV6-5 to TRBJ1-6; no clear D. Germline lookup yields CDR1 MNHEY and CDR2 SVGAGI. Trimming shortened V by 2 bases and J by 4 bases, and 9 bases separated the two germline ends. The CDR3 spans 15 residues. This chain's CDR3 is CASSYPGPYNSPLHF. In DNA form, the CDR3 reads TGTGCCAGCAGTTACCCCGGACCGTATAATTCACCCCTCCACTTT.

This clone was counted once. The chain carries TRBV7-9 and TRBJ2-1, with 13 bases lining up with TRBD2. The germline gives CDR1 SEHNR, CDR2 FQNEAQ (reference sequence). This CDR3 is built from 16 residues. J was trimmed by 7 bases and V by 0 bases; bases with no gene match: 3. The CDR3 coding sequence is TGTGCCAGCAGCTTAGCCGGGACTAGCGGGGCAAATGAGCAGTTCTTC. Amino acids: CASSLAGTSGANEQFF.

The chain has TRBV25-1 and TRBJ2-3, with TRBD2 identical over 11 bases. J was trimmed by 5 bases and V by 6 bases; bases with no gene match: 4. CDR1 and CDR2 from the germline V gene are MGHDK and SYGVNS. The CDR3 has 14 residues. The chain's CDR3 is CASRLAGAGDTQYF. CDR3 nucleotides: TGTGCCAGCAGACTAGCGGGAGCAGGAGATACGCAGTATTTT. Using reference TRBV25-1 and TRBJ2-3 for the parts outside the CDR3, the full variable domain is EADIYQTPRYLVIGTGKKITLECSQTMGHDKMYWYQQDPGMELHLIHYSYGVNSTEKGDLSSESTVSRIRTEHFPLTLESARPSHTSQYLCASRLAGAGDTQYFGPGTRLTVL.